This T cell receptor beta chain was recorded in a study of cytomegalovirus exposure and HLA in healthy donors. Findings and caveats of the study: When analyzed later, the rates of TCR association showed variation by HLA locus, with DRB1 the most and HLA-C the fewest.

With respect to this clone: Its antigen remains unknown.

The V segment lost 1 base and the J segment 3 bases; nucleotides outside the gene matches: 3. Germline lookup yields CDR1 MNHNY and CDR2 SVGAGI (reference sequence). The CDR3 runs to 15 residues. PCR primers comprised 60 Vbeta and 13 Jbeta primers. Clones were read by immunoSEQ multiplex PCR, and TCRdb kept only the in-frame ones, dropping some. In total, the table holds under 200,000 clones. V gene TRBV6-6 combines with J gene TRBJ1-1; TRBD1 matches 9 bases. The sequencing input was PBMCs. This clonotype was sampled from a woman younger than 30 in good health and CMV-seropositive. CDR3 residues: CASSYLQGADTEAFF. DNA for the CDR3: TGTGCCAGCAGTTACTTACAGGGGGCGGACACTGAAGCTTTCTTT.